The source of this TCR beta chain is a study of T cell repertoires in cytomegalovirus infection. This CDR3 region has 13 residues. V was clipped by 8 bases and J by 9 bases; unmatched bases: 9. In regard to this clonotype: Antigen specificity is unknown.

In TCRdb, the reads were re-called with MiXCR into one record per CDR3 protein. This table holds about 63,000 distinct CDR3 sequences, around 21% found once. V and J are TRBV12-3 or TRBV12-4 and TRBJ1-5, with TRBD1 identical over 8 bases. Sequenced here: CD8+ T cells from cultured PBMCs, sampled from culture after CMV antigen stimulation. The TCR was taken from a human donor in good health (CMV status not recorded). Some clones in this sample may be carry-over from other donors' samples. The CDR3 bases are TGTGCCAGCTGCCCAGGGGGCATCCCGCCCCAGCATTTT. Encoded protein: CASCPGGIPPQHF.